This entry concerns a single TCR beta chain. These data originate in a study of cytomegalovirus exposure and HLA in healthy donors. The CDR3 extends over 13 amino acids. Trimming removed 0 bases at V and 7 bases at J, with 10 bases between. Looked up from germline, CDR1 is SGHRS and CDR2 is YFSETQ. Researchers ran the PCR with 60 Vbeta and 13 Jbeta primers. Per the original data handling: Unique TCR beta chains totaled approximately 83 million in a later count, with 8.5 million to 12 million of them shared. The data were produced by immunoSEQ multiplex PCR, yet TCRdb's version contains in-frame clones alone and is incomplete. The DNA gave D and trimming, while V, J and clone size come from that table. Altogether some 120,000 clones are present, approximately 80% being singletons, with the ten largest covering roughly 2%.

The source of this sequence is a man younger than 35 in good health and CMV-seronegative. Source material: PBMCs. The rearrangement links TRBV5-1 to TRBJ1-1; no clear D gene. This chain's CDR3 is CASSLDVVGEAFF. The CDR3 coding sequence is TGCGCCAGCAGCTTGGACGTAGTTGGTGAAGCTTTCTTT.